This T cell receptor beta chain appears in the sequencing data of a study of blood T cell repertoires in COVID-19. Across the study: Donors in the United States, Italy and Spain gave samples during acute or convalescent COVID-19. PBMCs, B-cell-depleted T cells, or T cells were the source of the cDNA or gDNA that made up the material.

Original methodology: Estimates of nucleated cell counts were drawn from the amplification of reference gene primers. Produced via immunoSEQ multiplex PCR; TCRdb's table is partial and in-frame only. D and trimming come from the DNA, and the V and J calls and clone size come from that table. Of approximately 150,000 clones in the sample, around 88% were seen once. The V end lost 6 bases, the J end lost 4 bases, and 10 bases lay between the germline ends. There are 12 residues in the CDR3. Germline V gene sequence: CDR1 MNHEY, CDR2 SMNVEV (reference sequence). The chain is built from TRBV27 and TRBJ2-7; perhaps TRBD1 as D (6 bases). Source material: peripheral blood. This TCR was recovered from a human donor in a cohort sampled during active COVID-19. CDR3 nucleotide sequence: TGTGCCAGCAGGGACAGAAATTACGAGCAGTACTTC. Protein sequence: CASRDRNYEQYF.